The clone carrying this TCR beta chain was recorded at least ten times. Antigen specificity is unknown. This sample is drawn from a study of T-cell reconstitution after alpha-beta-depleted transplantation in children. Study results and limitations: T cells produced anew were the main source of T-cell counts and diversity one year after transplant. About two months after transplant, alpha-beta T cells reportedly came from several hundred expanded graft clones.

From germline, CDR1 is DFQATT and CDR2 SNEGSKA (reference sequence). The CDR3 consists of 14 residues. Trimming took 5 bases from V and 2 from J, leaving 14 bases between them. Construction of the TCRbeta library involved unique molecular identifiers. From the PCR reads, TCRdb called clonotypes with MiXCR, one entry per CDR3 protein. This sample has hundreds of thousands of distinct CDR3 sequences, with roughly 12% found just once. This clonotype originated in a male patient between 2 and 9 years old who had a stem cell transplant for chronic granulomatous disease, so the T cells may come from the graft donor. The sample in question was peripheral blood, obtained 180 days after TCRalphabeta/CD19-depleted stem cell transplant. This chain connects TRBV20-1 to TRBJ2-3; perhaps TRBD2 as D (6 bases). The CDR3 DNA follows: TGCAGTGCTTATACTAGCAAGGCCACAGATACGCAGTATTTT. It specifies CSAYTSKATDTQYF.